The 3 T cell receptor beta chains listed next were all sequenced from one sample in a study of T cell changes during pregnancy in multiple sclerosis. The assay was immunoSEQ multiplex PCR, and TCRdb's table has in-frame clones only and misses some. The profile shows roughly 38,000 clones, about 88% of them singletons. Here the sequenced sample was peripheral blood, taken in the third trimester of pregnancy. All receptors derive from a female donor in good health, enrolled as a control in a pregnancy study.

This chain joins TRBV5-1 and TRBJ1-3; 7 bases map to TRBD1. Trimming cost V 5 bases and J 1 base; bases outside gene matches: 0. This CDR3 contains 13 residues. The germline V gene has CDR1 SGHRS and CDR2 YFSETQ. The CDR3 bases are TGCGCCAGCAGACAGGGGTCTGGAAACACCATATATTTT. It encodes CASRQGSGNTIYF.

The count of this clone is one. In nucleotides, the CDR3 is TGTGCCAGCACCTCCTCGCCGGGACAGGGGTACGAGCAGTACTTC. Amino acid sequence: CASTSSPGQGYEQYF. The V call is TRBV28, the J call TRBJ2-7, with 10 bases identical to TRBD1. This CDR3 is built from 15 residues. The V segment lost 7 bases and the J segment 4 bases; nucleotides outside the gene matches: 10. CDR1 and CDR2 from the germline V gene are MDHEN and SYDVKM. Based on the CDR3 plus reference TRBV28 and TRBJ2-7, the full variable domain is DVKVTQSSRYLVKRTGEKVFLECVQDMDHENMFWYRQDPGLGLRLIYFSYDVKMKEKGDIPEGYSVSREKKERFSLILESASTNQTSMYLCASTSSPGQGYEQYFGPGTRLTVT.

The chain links TRBV27 to TRBJ2-1; D remains unclear. CDR3 size: 12 residues. Between the trimmed V and J ends, which lost 6 bases and 5 bases, there was a span of 8 bases. The germline CDR1 and CDR2 sequences are MNHEY and SMNVEV (reference sequence). The CDR3 coding sequence is TGTGCCAGCAGCCACTTAGACAATGAGCAGTTCTTC. Translated, it gives CASSHLDNEQFF.